This T cell receptor (beta chain) was recovered during a study of blood T cells in healthy people across ages (dated by TCRdb to 2013 to 2016). In the study overall: In model experiments, template switching captured roughly one uniquely barcoded TCR beta cDNA molecule for every two T cells. Two additional independent replicas of 1 million unique cDNA reads from the same blood draw were analyzed for two donors (one aged 18 to 30 and one aged 80 or older). The study measured age-related changes in TCR beta repertoire diversity using deep sequencing normalized with unique cDNA molecular identifiers. Donors of different ages were randomly distributed across sequencing lanes to avoid experimental bias. Donors were grouped into four age groups: young (average approximately 16 years), middle-aged (about 38), aged (approximately 58) and long-lived (approximately 78).

The 39 donors, aged 6 to 90 years, were systemically healthy Caucasian individuals from Russia. Each donor gave 8 to 10 milliliters of peripheral blood, drawn into EDTA-treated Vacutainer tubes. Ficoll-Paque density-gradient centrifugation was used to isolate PBMCs, with at least 6.5 million per sample. Total RNA, at least 6 micrograms per sample, was extracted from PBMCs with Trizol reagent. Naive CD45RAhigh/CD27high T cell percentages were measured by flow cytometry on a PBMC aliquot from every donor. In this sample, this clonotype turned up a few times. The antigen this receptor binds is unknown. Base-call qualities are not available, and no considerably larger clone is one nucleotide away. Broad study findings and their caveats: The CMV infection status of donors was not known, potentially confounding age-related changes in expanded clonotypes. There was a strong correlation between observed TCR beta diversity and the percentage of naive T cells measured by flow cytometry. As age increased, observed TCR beta diversity per million T cells dropped in a roughly linear way, and a significant reduction was already evident by age 40. Estimates of total diversity based on one million sequenced T cells were considered lower bounds and underestimates. Bulk unsorted PBMC profiling prevented conclusive comparison of naive and antigen-experienced compartments. Compared with the aged group, the long-lived group had more naive CD4+ T cells, fewer expanded clones and increased TCR diversity, suggesting age selection.

A distance of 20 bases separates the germline ends of V and J, which lose 5 bases and 6 bases respectively. Via the germline V gene (reference sequence), CDR1 is DFQATT and CDR2 SNEGSKA. The CDR3 runs 14 residues from the cysteine to the phenylalanine. Of the read, only the CDR3 DNA is kept; its 42 bases are in frame from base 1. Library creation used 5' RACE. TCRdb names Illumina HiSeq 2500 as the instrument used. A second PCR of about 7 to 12 cycles was run with a J-beta primer mix and a sample-barcoded 5' primer. A template-switch 5' adaptor carrying 12 random nucleotides introduced a unique molecular identifier onto each TCR beta cDNA molecule. At least 2.5 million CDR3-containing paired-end reads were obtained from each sample. First-strand cDNA was synthesized from all RNA with the Mint cDNA synthesis kit, primed by a TRBC-specific oligonucleotide. After uracil-DNA glycosylase treatment, a first 18-cycle PCR used universal primers M1SS and BC2_uni_R on all cDNA. The authors' pipeline ran thus. Normalization of each sample was performed by random selection of 1 million high-quality reads, each carrying a distinct molecular identifier. Reads sharing molecular identifiers were discarded rather than binned into consensus sequences. CDR3 identification, clonotype clustering and error correction used MiTCR with a Q25 quality threshold and the strictest error-elimination algorithm. A nonparametric unseen species model with Euler transformation was used to estimate a lower bound on total TCR beta diversity. The public reads were reanalyzed by TCRdb: fastp trimming at Q25, MiXCR alignment, in-frame beta chains only. One record per CDR3 amino acid sequence lists the most common genes and DNA. The V and J calls were determined by TCRdb, not by the authors. Recorded for this sample are about 640,000 distinct CDR3 sequences; roughly two fifths of them occurred a single time. Jointly, the top ten make up 25% to 30% of the sample.

The sequence was collected from a man older than 75 in good health. Recombination linked TRBV20-1 to TRBJ2-7; TRBD2 is perhaps the D gene, given 6 matching bases. What was sequenced was blood. The sequenced DNA is TGCAGTGCTGCACCCTACGGGAGACTCGGCGAGCAGTACTTC. This encodes CSAAPYGRLGEQYF.